The 20 T cell receptor beta chains below come from one sample, sequenced in a study of blood T cell repertoires in COVID-19. Some clones are missing from TCRdb's copy, which holds only in-frame ones; the method was immunoSEQ multiplex PCR. This table has roughly 500,000 clones, about 88% appearing once. The sample consisted of peripheral blood. These receptors came from a man aged 18 to 29 with COVID-19, enrolled during active disease.

The chain links TRBV12-3 or TRBV12-4 to TRBJ2-4; perhaps TRBD2 as D (5 bases). The CDR3 spans 13 residues. Trimming pared 6 bases from V and 9 bases from J, leaving 15 bases between. DNA for the CDR3: TGTGCCAGCAGGATTGGGGTACGGGGCATTCAGTACTTC. This sequence encodes CASRIGVRGIQYF.

The gene calls are TRBV30 and TRBJ1-1; 8 positions match TRBD1. J gave up 5 bases and V 7 bases, and 9 bases lay outside the gene matches. The CDR3 covers 13 residues. CDR1 is GTSNPN, CDR2 SVGIG, per germline (reference sequence). This CDR3 is CALFRGQWTEAFF. The DNA of the CDR3 is TGTGCCTTATTCAGGGGGCAGTGGACTGAAGCTTTCTTT. Filled out from reference TRBV30 and TRBJ1-1, the complete variable domain reads SQTIHQWPATLVQPVGSPLSLECTVEGTSNPNLYWYRQAAGRGLQLLFYSVGIGQISSEVPQNLSASRPQDRQFILSSKKLLLSDSGFYLCALFRGQWTEAFFGQGTRLTVV.

The chain combines TRBV5-1 with TRBJ1-1; D remains ambiguous. V was trimmed by 3 bases and J by 7 bases, leaving 10 bases between them. Germline CDR1 is SGHRS and CDR2 is YFSETQ. CDR3 size: 12 residues. CDR3 in amino acids: CASSSSQVEAFF. The CDR3 DNA sequence: TGCGCCAGCAGCTCCAGCCAGGTTGAAGCTTTCTTT.

To note about this clone: This sample includes further DNA sequences coding for the same CDR3. The chain recombines TRBV6-1 with TRBJ2-3, with D unclear. Per germline, CDR1 MNHNS and CDR2 SASEGT. The germline V and J ends were trimmed by 0 bases and 1 base, with 5 bases remaining between them. This CDR3 contains 14 residues. The CDR3 protein is CASSEAGGTDTQYF. CDR3 DNA: TGTGCCAGCAGTGAAGCCGGTGGCACAGATACGCAGTATTTT.

The chain uses TRBV4-2 and TRBJ2-5, with D perhaps matching TRBD1 or TRBD2 (7 bases each). Trimming removed 7 bases at V and 3 bases at J, with 18 bases between. The V gene's germline CDR1 is LGHNA and CDR2 YNFKEQ. This CDR3 contains 15 residues. The CDR3 spells CASTGGERGEETQYF. CDR3 nucleotides: TGTGCCAGCACAGGGGGGGAGAGGGGTGAAGAGACCCAGTACTTC.

The chain carries TRBV20-1 and TRBJ2-7, with D uncertain. V was shortened by 3 bases and J by 7 bases, with 10 bases between the two germline ends. Germline V gene lookup returns CDR1 DFQATT and CDR2 SNEGSKA (reference sequence). This CDR3 spans 11 amino acids. CDR3: CSARGPNEQYF. As DNA, the CDR3 is TGCAGTGCTAGGGGCCCAAATGAGCAGTACTTC.

This clone was recorded only once. This chain uses TRBV4-1 with TRBJ1-2; D is uncertain. This CDR3 comprises 13 residues. In germline, CDR1 is MGHRA, CDR2 YSYEKL. Deletions cut 1 base from V and 6 bases from J, with 9 bases between. The CDR3 sequence: CASSQVAGNGYTF. Here the CDR3 DNA reads TGCGCCAGCAGCCAAGTTGCGGGGAATGGCTACACCTTC.

The genes are TRBV7-9 and TRBJ2-7; 7 positions agree with TRBD1. Germline trimming cut 3 bases from V and 11 bases from J; bases unmatched to any gene: 7. In germline, CDR1 is SEHNR, CDR2 FQNEAQ (reference sequence). The CDR3 is 12 amino acids. DNA of the CDR3: TGTGCCAGCAGCTTGGGTGGGACAGCTGAGTACTTC. This translates into CASSLGGTAEYF. The full variable domain, with the rest looked up from reference TRBV7-9 and TRBJ2-7, is DTGVSQNPRHKITKRGQNVTFRCDPISEHNRLYWYRQTLGQGPEFLTYFQNEAQLEKSRLLSDRFSAERPKGSFSTLEIQRTEQGDSAMYLCASSLGGTAEYFGPGTRLTVT.

This clone was seen a single time. This rearrangement joins TRBV7-2 to TRBJ1-2; 7 bases match TRBD1. J was trimmed by 6 bases and V by 8 bases; bases with no gene match: 12. The CDR3 spans 14 residues. CDR1 is SGHTA, CDR2 FQGNSA, per germline. The CDR3: CASRDGTATDGYTF. The CDR3 coding sequence is TGTGCCAGCCGCGATGGGACAGCTACGGATGGCTACACCTTC.

This rearrangement joins TRBV3-1 (or the pseudogene TRBV3-2) to TRBJ2-3; possible D gene TRBD1, 6 bases. Trimming removed 5 bases at V and 2 bases at J, with 17 bases between. This CDR3 comprises 16 residues. Germline values: CDR1 LGHDT, CDR2 YNNKEL (reference sequence). CDR3 sequence (DNA): TGTGCCAGCAGCTCGGTAGTGGGGGCCTTCACAGATACGCAGTATTTT. It specifies CASSSVVGAFTDTQYF.

The chain employs TRBV7-9 and TRBJ2-5; TRBD2 aligns across 10 bases. V dropped 4 bases and J dropped 4; count of bases not matched to a gene: 12. The V gene's germline CDR1 is SEHNR and CDR2 FQNEAQ (reference sequence). The CDR3 has 17 residues. This CDR3 is CASSSPRKRGGPETQYF. The CDR3 bases are TGTGCCAGCAGCTCCCCGAGGAAGCGGGGGGGCCCAGAGACCCAGTACTTC.

This chain links TRBV5-1 with TRBJ1-1, with D uncertain. V gave up 1 base and J gave up 1 base, with 14 bases separating them. Germline CDR1 reads SGHRS; CDR2 reads YFSETQ. The length of the CDR3 is 16 residues. The DNA of the CDR3 is TGCGCCAGCAGCTTGTTCTCTTTGGGCAAGAACACTGAAGCTTTCTTT. Protein: CASSLFSLGKNTEAFF.

V is TRBV5-1 and J is TRBJ2-2; no reliable D call. The CDR3 length is 15 residues. V lost 0 bases, J lost 6 bases, and 12 bases lay in between. The V gene's germline CDR1 is SGHRS and CDR2 YFSETQ. CDR3 amino acids: CASSLAGLNAGELFF. DNA of the CDR3: TGCGCCAGCAGCTTGGCAGGCCTAAACGCCGGGGAGCTGTTTTTT.

About this clone: Other DNA sequences in this specimen translate into the identical CDR3. The V and J genes are TRBV12-3 or TRBV12-4 and TRBJ2-7, with 8 bases fitting TRBD1. The CDR3 is made up of 12 amino acids. J was trimmed by 1 base and V by 9 bases; bases with no gene match: 2. The CDR3: CASRQGSYEQYF. For the CDR3, the DNA is TGTGCCAGTCGACAGGGGTCCTACGAGCAGTACTTC.

The rearrangement uses TRBV5-5 and TRBJ2-7; D remains ambiguous. The germline V gene encodes CDR1 SGHKS and CDR2 YYEKEE (reference sequence). Trimming removed 9 bases from V and 2 bases from J, with 24 bases in between. The CDR3 runs to 16 residues. This CDR3 is CATGPSWAAAAYEQYF. CDR3 DNA: TGTGCCACTGGGCCCTCCTGGGCAGCAGCTGCCTACGAGCAGTACTTC.

The chain couples TRBV9 to TRBJ1-4; 8 bases fit TRBD1. Germline V gene data show CDR1 as SGDLS and CDR2 as YYNGEE. The CDR3 consists of 17 residues. The V gene end was trimmed by 0 bases and the J gene end by 3 bases; junction bases not matched to a gene: 7. The chain's CDR3 is CASSVGRQGAANEKLFF. In DNA, the CDR3 is TGTGCCAGCAGCGTAGGTCGGCAGGGGGCAGCTAATGAAAAACTGTTTTTT.

The genes are TRBV5-5 and TRBJ2-1; 10 bases align to TRBD2. With V trimmed by 3 bases and J by 2 bases, 8 bases remained unmatched. The CDR3 is 17 residues long. CDR1 and CDR2 from the germline V gene are SGHKS and YYEKEE (reference sequence). CDR3 DNA sequence: TGTGCCAGCAGCTCGCAAGGGACTAGCGACCCCTACAATGAGCAGTTCTTC. Its protein is CASSSQGTSDPYNEQFF.

V usage is TRBV5-5 and J usage is TRBJ2-7, with 9 positions matching TRBD2. The trim removed 1 base at V and 3 bases at J, leaving 8 bases unmatched. This CDR3 has 16 residues. The germline V gene encodes CDR1 SGHKS and CDR2 YYEKEE (reference sequence). In nucleotides, the CDR3 is TGTGCCAGCAGCTTGTCCGTGACTAGCGGATTCTACGAGCAGTACTTC. It specifies CASSLSVTSGFYEQYF. Full variable domain (missing parts from reference TRBV5-5 and TRBJ2-7): DAGVTQSPTHLIKTRGQQVTLRCSPISGHKSVSWYQQVLGQGPQFIFQYYEKEERGRGNFPDRFSARQFPNYSSELNVNALLLGDSALYLCASSLSVTSGFYEQYFGPGTRLTVT.

The V gene is TRBV7-2, the J gene TRBJ2-3; D remains ambiguous. The CDR3 runs to 11 residues. Trimming took 10 bases from V and 4 from J, leaving 9 bases between them. Germline loops: CDR1 SGHTA, CDR2 FQGNSA. CDR3 amino acids: CAIANPDTQYF. Written as DNA, the CDR3 is TGTGCCATCGCGAACCCAGATACGCAGTATTTT. The whole variable domain, filled in from reference TRBV7-2 and TRBJ2-3, reads GAGVSQSPSNKVTEKGKDVELRCDPISGHTALYWYRQSLGQGLEFLIYFQGNSAPDKSGLPSDRFSAERTGGSVSTLTIQRTQQEDSAVYLCAIANPDTQYFGPGTRLTVL.

This clone was observed once. V usage is TRBV4-2 and J usage is TRBJ2-2; no clear D. The CDR3 consists of 14 residues. The ends were cut back, 1 base at V and 9 bases at J, with 12 bases in the middle. The germline CDR1 and CDR2 sequences are LGHNA and YNFKEQ. The CDR3 coding sequence is TGTGCCAGCAGCCAAGGTGGCATAGCCAGGGAGCTGTTTTTT. It is translated as CASSQGGIARELFF.